This T cell receptor beta chain was identified during a study of T-cell memory formation after mild COVID-19. Overall study: The two donors had largely donor-specific TCR clusters. Study findings and constraints: CD4+ contracting clones were found mainly in CM and EM, and CD8+ ones in EMRA. In second-wave clones peaking day 37, SARS-CoV-2 specificity remained unconfirmed.

This clonotype occurred a few times. Its antigen is as yet unknown. Trimming removed 1 base from V and 3 bases from J, with 7 bases in between. CDR3 length: 13 residues. Germline V gene sequence: CDR1 SGDLS, CDR2 YYNGEE. TCRdb reprocessed the 5' RACE reads via MiXCR and lists one record per CDR3 protein. The sample lists roughly 300,000 distinct CDR3 sequences; about 13% were seen once. Sequenced: PBMCs or a T cell subset sorted from them (not recorded which). The genes are TRBV9 and TRBJ2-5; the D gene is possibly TRBD2 (6 bases). This clonotype originated in a man in his late teens or twenties who had mild COVID-19 (a few samples of this study predate the infection). Cell type and time point are not known. The CDR3 DNA reads TGTGCCAGCAGCGTATGGGGGGAAGAGACCCAGTACTTC. It is translated as CASSVWGEETQYF.